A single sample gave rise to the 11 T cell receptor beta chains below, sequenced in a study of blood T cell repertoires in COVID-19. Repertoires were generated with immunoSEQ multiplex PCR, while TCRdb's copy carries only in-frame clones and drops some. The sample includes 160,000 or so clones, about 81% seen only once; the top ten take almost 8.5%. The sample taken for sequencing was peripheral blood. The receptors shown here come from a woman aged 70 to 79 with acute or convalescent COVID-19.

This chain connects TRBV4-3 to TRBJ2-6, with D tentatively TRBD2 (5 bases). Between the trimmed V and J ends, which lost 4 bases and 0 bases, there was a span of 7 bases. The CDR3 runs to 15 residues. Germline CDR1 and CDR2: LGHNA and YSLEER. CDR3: CASSLGSSGANVLTF. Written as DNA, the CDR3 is TGCGCCAGCAGCCTAGGGAGCTCTGGGGCCAACGTCCTGACTTTC.

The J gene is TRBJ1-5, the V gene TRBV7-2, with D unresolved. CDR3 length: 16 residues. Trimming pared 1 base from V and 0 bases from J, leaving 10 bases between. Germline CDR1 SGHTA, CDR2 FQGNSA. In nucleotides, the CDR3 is TGTGCCAGCAGCTTAGATGTCATACATAGCAATCAGCCCCAGCATTTT. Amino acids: CASSLDVIHSNQPQHF. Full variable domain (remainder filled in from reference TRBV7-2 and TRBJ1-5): GAGVSQSPSNKVTEKGKDVELRCDPISGHTALYWYRQSLGQGLEFLIYFQGNSAPDKSGLPSDRFSAERTGGSVSTLTIQRTQQEDSAVYLCASSLDVIHSNQPQHFGDGTRLSIL.

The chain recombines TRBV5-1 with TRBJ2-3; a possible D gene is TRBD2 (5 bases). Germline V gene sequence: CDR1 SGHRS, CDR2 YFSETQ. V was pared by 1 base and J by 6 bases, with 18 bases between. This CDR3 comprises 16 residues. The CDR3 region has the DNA TGCGCCAGCAGCTTGAACCAACTATTGCCGGGGGATACGCAGTATTTT. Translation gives CASSLNQLLPGDTQYF.

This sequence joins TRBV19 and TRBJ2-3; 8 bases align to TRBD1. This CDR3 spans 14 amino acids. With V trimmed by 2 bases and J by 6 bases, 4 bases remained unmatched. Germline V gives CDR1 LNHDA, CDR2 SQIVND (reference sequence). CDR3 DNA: TGTGCCAGTAGTATACAGGGGGCGGCGGATACGCAGTATTTT. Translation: CASSIQGAADTQYF.

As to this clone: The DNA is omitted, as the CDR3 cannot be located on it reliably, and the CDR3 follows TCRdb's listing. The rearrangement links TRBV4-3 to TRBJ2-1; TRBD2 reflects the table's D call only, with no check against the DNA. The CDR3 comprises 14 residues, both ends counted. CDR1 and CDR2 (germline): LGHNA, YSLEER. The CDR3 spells CASSQEGVAGGTFF.

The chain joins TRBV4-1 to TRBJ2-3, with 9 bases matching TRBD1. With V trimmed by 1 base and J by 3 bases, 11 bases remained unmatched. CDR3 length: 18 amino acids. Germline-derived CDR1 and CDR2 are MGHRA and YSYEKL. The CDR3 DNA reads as TGCGCCAGCAGCCAAGTAGTACAGGGGGCTTTCTCAACAGATACGCAGTATTTT. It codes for CASSQVVQGAFSTDTQYF.

Here the CDR3 DNA reads TGTGCCAGCAGCGTATCCCAATACCGGGCCCCTGAGGGGGACACCGGGGAGCTGTTTTTT. This encodes CASSVSQYRAPEGDTGELFF. The chain has TRBV9 and TRBJ2-2; tentatively, D is TRBD1 (6 bases). CDR3 length equals 20 residues. CDR1 and CDR2 from the germline V gene are SGDLS and YYNGEE. V was trimmed by 1 base and J by 3 bases, leaving 25 bases between them.

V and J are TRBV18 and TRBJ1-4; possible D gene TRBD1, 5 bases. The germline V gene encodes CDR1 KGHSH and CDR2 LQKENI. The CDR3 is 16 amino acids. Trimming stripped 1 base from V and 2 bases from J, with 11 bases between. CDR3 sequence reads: CASSPRGGSTNEKLFF. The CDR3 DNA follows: TGTGCCAGCTCACCACGGGGGGGATCGACTAATGAAAAACTGTTTTTT.

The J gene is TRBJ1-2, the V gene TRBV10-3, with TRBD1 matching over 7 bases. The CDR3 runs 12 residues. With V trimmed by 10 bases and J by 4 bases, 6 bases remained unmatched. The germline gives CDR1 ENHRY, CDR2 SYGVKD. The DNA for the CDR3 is TGTGCCACCGAGGACAGGCCCTATGGCTACACCTTC. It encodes CATEDRPYGYTF.

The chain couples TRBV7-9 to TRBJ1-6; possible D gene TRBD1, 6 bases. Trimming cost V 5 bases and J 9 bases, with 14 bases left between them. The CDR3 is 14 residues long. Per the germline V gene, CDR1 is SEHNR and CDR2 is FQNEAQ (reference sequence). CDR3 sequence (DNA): TGTGCCAGCAGCATAGAACAGGGAACTTCACCCCTCCACTTT. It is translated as CASSIEQGTSPLHF.

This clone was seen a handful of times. CDR3 residues: CASSYSRRTEAFF. CDR3 sequence (DNA): TGTGCCAGCAGTTACTCGAGGAGGACTGAAGCTTTCTTT. The chain links TRBV6-2 or TRBV6-3 to TRBJ1-1; D unresolved. The germline V gene has CDR1 MNHEY and CDR2 SVGEGT. Trimming removed 0 bases at V and 5 bases at J, with 7 bases between. This CDR3 has 13 residues.